These T cell receptor beta chains were read from a single sample in a study of CD8+ T cells in alopecia areata. Method: immunoSEQ multiplex PCR; TCRdb's copy keeps in-frame clones and lacks some. The repertoire consists of roughly 35,000 clones, with approximately 52% occurring once and the leading ten covering around 38%. What was sequenced was NKG2D-high CD8+ T cells sorted from blood. These receptors originate from a human donor with alopecia areata. Each CDR3 is given with its conserved first and last residue. The D gene is left open where the match is weak. A row's size may be missing; if present it is once, few, many or a size class.

-,TRBJ2-7,TRBV4-3,TRBD1,CASSPRTGNYEQYF,TGCGCCAGCAGCCCACGGACAGGGAACTACGAGCAGTACTTC
few,TRBJ2-7,TRBV14,-,CASSSPGSNAYEQYF,TGTGCCAGCTCCTCACCGGGCTCCAACGCCTACGAGCAGTACTTC
-,TRBJ2-2,TRBV28,TRBD2,CASRLAGLNTGELFF,TGTGCCAGCAGACTAGCGGGGTTGAACACCGGGGAGCTGTTTTTT
few,TRBJ2-7,TRBV9,-,CASSPSGGIYEQYF,TGTGCCAGCAGCCCGTCAGGAGGGATCTACGAGCAGTACTTC
-,TRBJ2-5,TRBV21-1,-,CASSNFPRCQETQYF,TGTGCCAGCAGCAACTTCCCGAGATGCCAAGAGACCCAGTACTTC
-,TRBJ2-7,TRBV27,TRBD2,CASSYSAGASYEQYF,TGTGCCAGCAGTTATTCAGCGGGAGCTTCCTACGAGCAGTACTTC
once,TRBJ2-7,TRBV5-1,-,CASSLNAGREQYF,TGCGCCAGCAGCTTGAACGCAGGGAGGGAGCAGTACTTC
-,TRBJ2-3,TRBV4-1,-,CASSQITYSDTDTQYF,TGCGCCAGCAGCCAGATTACCTATAGCGACACAGATACGCAGTATTTT
-,TRBJ2-3,TRBV9,TRBD1,CASSARGTATTDTQYF,TGTGCCAGCAGCGCCCGAGGGACAGCCACCACAGATACGCAGTATTTT
few,TRBJ2-7,TRBV7-9,TRBD2,CASSLTSGELRYF,TGTGCCAGCAGCCTCACTAGCGGGGAGCTCCGGTACTTC